The source of this TCR beta chain is a study of CD8+ T cells in alopecia areata (dated by TCRdb to the late 2010s). About the investigation overall: Treated patients were enrolled in an open-label pilot trial of oral tofacitinib at 5 to 10 mg twice daily for moderate-to-severe alopecia areata. Patients received tofacitinib for 6 to 18 months and were then followed off drug for 6 months to check for delayed response and recurrence. Disease severity in treated patients was measured with the SALT score, which quantifies the percentage of affected scalp surface area. In both human patients and the C3H/HeJ mouse model, the study applied high-throughput TCRbeta sequencing to look at T cell clonal expansion in alopecia areata. On the human side, TCRbeta sequencing was run on scalp tissue and on sorted CD4+ and CD8+ peripheral blood T cells from healthy controls and from alopecia areata patients with either patchy or totalis/universalis disease. Biopsies were taken from tofacitinib-treated patients at baseline and at 4 and 24 weeks of treatment, and a later scalp biopsy was taken in several of the tofacitinib-treated patients. Scalp clonality was compared across normal scalp (n=4), patchy alopecia areata scalp (n=8), and alopecia totalis/universalis scalp (n=8). RNA came from the PAXgene miRNA kit for fixed scalp, the miRNeasy kit for PBMCs, and the RNeasy kit for mouse skin. TCRbeta CDR3 regions were amplified by immunoSEQ multiplex PCR with 35 Vbeta forward and 13 Jbeta reverse primers. Overall study results and their limits: Scalp clonality and the number of expanded CD8+ clones among the top 100 scalp clones were significantly decreased by tofacitinib. The treated cohort was small, with a single nonresponder, so links between baseline CD8+ expansion and response need larger studies. Many expanded lesional clones were found to persist in scalp and blood during tofacitinib treatment, and relapse after treatment cessation may be partly explained by this persistence. Lesional scalp, especially in alopecia totalis/universalis, showed higher clonality and more expanded CD8+ clones than normal scalp, suggesting antigenic drive. Resident alphabeta T cells in normal human skin are also sequenced, complicating scalp TCR repertoire analysis, unlike mouse skin dominated by gammadelta T cells. TCR sequences shared between patients were less clear than in mice, possibly partly because of HLA diversity in the patient population.

CDR1 and CDR2 are read off the germline V gene as SGHAT and FQNNGV. The junction carries 19 bases between V and J, which are trimmed by 6 bases and 5 bases respectively. The CDR3 spans 16 residues, from the cysteine through the phenylalanine. Here the CDR3 DNA is all that survives: 48 bases in frame from base 1. With regard to this clone: Its recognized antigen is unknown. Base qualities are not provided; no much larger clone lies one nucleotide away.

Library generation was performed with the immunoSEQ multiplex PCR assay. For TCR sequencing, RNA was extracted from every sample and reverse transcribed into cDNA to serve as template. First-strand cDNA was synthesized using SuperScript III with a 2:1 mix of oligo-dT and random hexamers. Amplification bias was assessed with a synthetic immune receptor repertoire, and residual bias was removed computationally. The original pipeline was this. Raw reads were preprocessed to remove errors, and CDR3 was defined by IMGT conventions from the conserved cysteine to phenylalanine. Clonality was computed by normalizing Shannon entropy by log2 of the number of productive unique TCRs and subtracting the result from 1. Whether scalp clones were CD4 or CD8 was inferred by matching scalp TCRbeta sequences against CD4 and CD8 repertoires sorted from blood. TCRdb mirrors the immuneACCESS table, restricted to in-frame sequences. Some clones are absent from its copies; in checked studies, under half trace to an unresolved V gene, and the reason for the others is unknown. The D gene and trimming were derived from the DNA, and the V and J assignments and clone size from that table. In all, the sample holds approximately 200,000 clones, and about 60% of those were seen once. The ten top clones hold approximately 3.4% of the sample.

The sample's time point label, in plain terms: about four weeks on oral tofacitinib. Taken with the paper, the label for treatment or condition translates to: oral pan-JAK inhibitor, 5-10 mg twice daily. From alopecia areata patients, peripheral blood was collected along with lesional scalp punch biopsies. PBMCs were separated by density centrifugation and stained for CD3, CD4 and CD8, after which CD4+ and CD8+ T cells were sorted on a FACSAria. This TCR came from a human donor with alopecia areata. Recombination linked TRBV11-2 to TRBJ1-4; TRBD1 is a possible D gene, resting on 6 matching bases. The input for sequencing was CD4+ T cells sorted from blood, taken at week 4, from a patient treated with tofacitinib. Here is the DNA: TGTGCCAGCAGTCTTACCCGGGGGGCCGGGAATGAAAAACTGTTTTTT. Its protein product is CASSLTRGAGNEKLFF.